This T cell receptor (beta chain) is from a study of long-term antiretroviral therapy in people with HIV. This clone was recorded once. It was version v3.0 of the immunoSEQ assay that was run at survey level. Method: immunoSEQ multiplex PCR; TCRdb's copy keeps in-frame clones and lacks some. Of tens of thousands of clones in the sample, 75% to 95% were seen once. Germline lookup yields CDR1 LGHNT and CDR2 FRNRAP. V shed 0 bases and J shed 6 bases, with 17 bases lying between them. The CDR3 is made up of 17 amino acids. The sample was unsorted PBMCs, taken 5.2 years after starting antiretroviral therapy. The V and J genes are TRBV12-5 and TRBJ2-2; TRBD1 is a possible D gene (5 bases). The clonotype was recovered from a woman in her 40s with HIV. Here the CDR3 DNA reads TGTGCTAGTGGTTTGGTAGGGGCTGATCCTAGGTCCGGGGAGCTGTTTTTT. The encoded protein is CASGLVGADPRSGELFF.